A selection of T cell receptor beta chains follows, all from one sample in a study of blood T cells in healthy people across ages. TCRdb passed the 5' RACE reads through MiXCR, listing each CDR3 protein once. The table has almost 1 million distinct CDR3 sequences, roughly 50% seen once. The sequenced sample consisted of blood. The origin of the receptors is an older woman in good health. CDR3s include the opening cysteine and the closing phenylalanine or tryptophan. Each record gives: J gene, clone size, D gene, V gene, CDR3 DNA, CDR3 protein. D genes are given only for firm matches. Expanded clones get a size class; other rows say once, few or many, or leave the size out.

j_call: TRBJ2-5
clone_size: -
d_call: TRBD1
v_call: TRBV5-6
cdr3_nt: TGTGCCAGCAGCGGGGACAGGGGGTTAAGTGAGCAGTACTTC
cdr3_aa: CASSGDRGLSEQYF

j_call: TRBJ1-5
clone_size: once
d_call: -
v_call: TRBV30
cdr3_nt: TGTGCCTGGAGAGGGGATAGGGGGAATCAGCCCCAGCATTTT
cdr3_aa: CAWRGDRGNQPQHF

j_call: TRBJ2-2
clone_size: -
d_call: TRBD1
v_call: TRBV7-9
cdr3_nt: TGTGCCAGCTATGGTAGGGGGCGCACCGGGGAGCTGTTTTTT
cdr3_aa: CASYGRGRTGELFF

j_call: TRBJ1-2
clone_size: -
d_call: TRBD1
v_call: TRBV28
cdr3_nt: TGTGCCAGCAGTTTACGTGTAGGGGGCAATGGCTACACCTTC
cdr3_aa: CASSLRVGGNGYTF

j_call: TRBJ1-2
clone_size: few
d_call: -
v_call: TRBV18
cdr3_nt: TGTGCCAGCTCACCACCCCTAGGGACCTATGGCTACACCTTC
cdr3_aa: CASSPPLGTYGYTF

j_call: TRBJ2-5
clone_size: -
d_call: TRBD1
v_call: TRBV24-1
cdr3_nt: TGTGCCACCAGTGATTGGACAGGGGGCAGGGAGACCCAGTACTTC
cdr3_aa: CATSDWTGGRETQYF

j_call: TRBJ2-7
clone_size: -
d_call: -
v_call: TRBV5-6
cdr3_nt: TGTGCCAGCAGCTCCACTTGGAGCGGGGGACAGTACGAGCAGTACTTC
cdr3_aa: CASSSTWSGGQYEQYF

j_call: TRBJ1-4
clone_size: -
d_call: -
v_call: TRBV20-1
cdr3_nt: TGCAGTGTGGGGGAACGGGAAAAACTGTTTTTT
cdr3_aa: CSVGEREKLFF

j_call: TRBJ1-6
clone_size: -
d_call: -
v_call: TRBV7-2
cdr3_nt: TGTGCCAGCAGCGCCTACGAGGGCCCAAATTCACCCCTCCACTTT
cdr3_aa: CASSAYEGPNSPLHF

j_call: TRBJ2-1
clone_size: -
d_call: -
v_call: TRBV11-2
cdr3_nt: TGTGCCAGCAGCTTAGTCCGTTTCTCCTCGGAGCAGTTCTTC
cdr3_aa: CASSLVRFSSEQFF

j_call: TRBJ1-1
clone_size: -
d_call: -
v_call: TRBV25-1
cdr3_nt: TGTGCCAGCAGTGAAAGGGGCCAAATCCCTTTAGATGGGTCTGCTTTCTTT
cdr3_aa: CASSERGQIPLDGSAFF

j_call: TRBJ2-5
clone_size: -
d_call: -
v_call: TRBV20-1
cdr3_nt: TGCAGTGCTAACCCTCCGGGACTCCAAGAGACCCAGTACTTC
cdr3_aa: CSANPPGLQETQYF

j_call: TRBJ2-3
clone_size: few
d_call: -
v_call: TRBV6-2/TRBV6-3
cdr3_nt: TGTGCCAGCAGTAGGCCCGATGGGGGCACAGATACGCAGTATTTT
cdr3_aa: CASSRPDGGTDTQYF

j_call: TRBJ2-3
clone_size: -
d_call: TRBD2
v_call: TRBV7-2
cdr3_nt: TGTGCCAGCAGCCCCGGACTAGCGGGGATAGATACGCAGTATTTT
cdr3_aa: CASSPGLAGIDTQYF

j_call: TRBJ2-3
clone_size: many
d_call: -
v_call: TRBV4-3
cdr3_nt: TGCGCCAGCGCGGACTGGCCAAACACAGATACGCAGTATTTT
cdr3_aa: CASADWPNTDTQYF

j_call: TRBJ2-3
clone_size: -
d_call: TRBD2
v_call: TRBV4-1
cdr3_nt: TGCGCCAGCAGCTTAGCGGGAGGTACCCCAGATACGCAGTATTTT
cdr3_aa: CASSLAGGTPDTQYF

j_call: TRBJ1-5
clone_size: -
d_call: TRBD1
v_call: TRBV12-3/TRBV12-4
cdr3_nt: TGTGCCAGCAGTTCACCCCCCACGACAGGGGATCAGCCCCAGCATTTT
cdr3_aa: CASSSPPTTGDQPQHF

j_call: TRBJ1-2
clone_size: -
d_call: -
v_call: TRBV7-9
cdr3_nt: TGTGCCAGCAGCCCGCGCGAGGGTGCAAGGGGCGACTTTGGCTACACCTTC
cdr3_aa: CASSPREGARGDFGYTF

j_call: TRBJ2-7
clone_size: -
d_call: -
v_call: TRBV6-2/TRBV6-3
cdr3_nt: TGTGCCAGCAGTTACTCCCCGAGGAGAGGGGAGCAGTACTTC
cdr3_aa: CASSYSPRRGEQYF

j_call: TRBJ1-6
clone_size: few
d_call: -
v_call: TRBV7-2
cdr3_nt: TGTGCCAGCAGCCCCGCGAACTCACCCCTCCACTTT
cdr3_aa: CASSPANSPLHF

j_call: TRBJ2-3
clone_size: few
d_call: -
v_call: TRBV6-1
cdr3_nt: TGTGCCAGCAGTGAGGGGCCTAGCACAGATACGCAGTATTTT
cdr3_aa: CASSEGPSTDTQYF

j_call: TRBJ1-4
clone_size: few
d_call: -
v_call: TRBV10-3
cdr3_nt: TGTGCCATCAGTGCCCGATCTGGGGATGAAAAACTGTTTTTT
cdr3_aa: CAISARSGDEKLFF

j_call: TRBJ1-2
clone_size: -
d_call: TRBD1
v_call: TRBV24-1
cdr3_nt: TGTGGCACCAGTGATGCGACAGGGCAGGTTAGCGGCTACACCTTC
cdr3_aa: CGTSDATGQVSGYTF

j_call: TRBJ2-5
clone_size: -
d_call: -
v_call: TRBV29-1
cdr3_nt: TGCAGCGTTGAGTCGATAGAGACCCAGTACTTC
cdr3_aa: CSVESIETQYF

j_call: TRBJ1-3
clone_size: -
d_call: -
v_call: TRBV7-2
cdr3_nt: TGTGCCAGCAGCTCCACCAGGGCTGGAAACACCATATATTTT
cdr3_aa: CASSSTRAGNTIYF

j_call: TRBJ2-1
clone_size: few
d_call: -
v_call: TRBV20-1
cdr3_nt: TGCAGTGCTAGAGTCCCCGCCAGCGAGCAGTTCTTC
cdr3_aa: CSARVPASEQFF

j_call: TRBJ2-3
clone_size: many
d_call: -
v_call: TRBV12-5
cdr3_nt: TGTGCTAGTGGTTCCGGTACAGATACGCAGTATTTT
cdr3_aa: CASGSGTDTQYF

j_call: TRBJ1-4
clone_size: -
d_call: -
v_call: TRBV3-1
cdr3_nt: TGTGCCAGCAGAAGACAGTATGAAAAACTGTTTTTT
cdr3_aa: CASRRQYEKLFF

j_call: TRBJ2-1
clone_size: few
d_call: -
v_call: TRBV29-1
cdr3_nt: TGCAGCGTTGCTTTTAGTGAGCAGTTCTTC
cdr3_aa: CSVAFSEQFF

j_call: TRBJ2-7
clone_size: few
d_call: -
v_call: TRBV24-1
cdr3_nt: TGTGCCACCAGTGGGTTGGACAGATACGAGCAGTACTTC
cdr3_aa: CATSGLDRYEQYF

j_call: TRBJ1-2
clone_size: few
d_call: -
v_call: TRBV10-3
cdr3_nt: TGTGCCATCAGTGAATCAGGATTGAGGAATGGCTACACCTTC
cdr3_aa: CAISESGLRNGYTF

j_call: TRBJ2-7
clone_size: -
d_call: -
v_call: TRBV11-2
cdr3_nt: TGTGCCAGCGGCTTTGCTTCGCGGCACTCCTACGAGCAGTACTTC
cdr3_aa: CASGFASRHSYEQYF

j_call: TRBJ1-4
clone_size: -
d_call: TRBD1
v_call: TRBV9
cdr3_nt: TGTGTCAGCAACCGGGACAGGAATGAAAAACTGTTTTTT
cdr3_aa: CVSNRDRNEKLFF

j_call: TRBJ2-4
clone_size: -
d_call: -
v_call: TRBV7-2
cdr3_nt: TGTGCCAGCAGCTCCCAGGGTCTGTACATTCAGTACTTC
cdr3_aa: CASSSQGLYIQYF

j_call: TRBJ2-7
clone_size: few
d_call: -
v_call: TRBV7-9
cdr3_nt: TGTGCCAGCAGCTTAGCCCCTCTAGTGCCCGAGCAGTACTTC
cdr3_aa: CASSLAPLVPEQYF

j_call: TRBJ1-6
clone_size: -
d_call: -
v_call: TRBV12-3/TRBV12-4
cdr3_nt: TGTGCCAGCAGTGAACAGAGCTCCTATAATTCACCCCTCCACTTT
cdr3_aa: CASSEQSSYNSPLHF

j_call: TRBJ2-4
clone_size: few
d_call: -
v_call: TRBV9
cdr3_nt: TGTGCCAGCAGCCCCCCAGCCGGGGGGCAACGGGGTCAGTACTTC
cdr3_aa: CASSPPAGGQRGQYF

j_call: TRBJ2-7
clone_size: few
d_call: TRBD2
v_call: TRBV7-2
cdr3_nt: TGTGCCAGCAGCTTAGGGACTAGCGGGAGTCAACACGAGCAGTACTTC
cdr3_aa: CASSLGTSGSQHEQYF

j_call: TRBJ1-6
clone_size: -
d_call: TRBD1
v_call: TRBV27
cdr3_nt: TGTGCCAGCAGTCCCGGGACAGGGTTGACACCCCTCCACTTT
cdr3_aa: CASSPGTGLTPLHF

j_call: TRBJ2-3
clone_size: -
d_call: -
v_call: TRBV6-5
cdr3_nt: TGTGCCAGCAGTTACTCGACGTACTACACAGATACGCAGTATTTT
cdr3_aa: CASSYSTYYTDTQYF

j_call: TRBJ1-2
clone_size: -
d_call: TRBD1
v_call: TRBV12-3/TRBV12-4
cdr3_nt: TGTGCCAGCAGTTTGGGGACAGGCGCTTATGGCTACACCTTC
cdr3_aa: CASSLGTGAYGYTF

j_call: TRBJ2-2
clone_size: -
d_call: TRBD2
v_call: TRBV29-1
cdr3_nt: TGCAGCGTTCGAACTAGCGGGAACACCGGGGAGCTGTTTTTT
cdr3_aa: CSVRTSGNTGELFF

j_call: TRBJ2-1
clone_size: -
d_call: -
v_call: TRBV29-1
cdr3_nt: TGCAGCGTTGTCTATAGTATTGCTAGTTCAGTCAATGTGCAGTTCTTC
cdr3_aa: CSVVYSIASSVNVQFF

j_call: TRBJ2-6
clone_size: few
d_call: -
v_call: TRBV7-2
cdr3_nt: TGTGCCAGCAGCTTAACGGGAGTCCTCTCTGGGGCCAACGTCCTGACTTTC
cdr3_aa: CASSLTGVLSGANVLTF

j_call: TRBJ2-3
clone_size: -
d_call: -
v_call: TRBV7-2
cdr3_nt: TGTGCCAGCAGCTCAGGATTCCTATTAGCGGATACGCAGTATTTT
cdr3_aa: CASSSGFLLADTQYF

j_call: TRBJ2-5
clone_size: -
d_call: TRBD2
v_call: TRBV4-1
cdr3_nt: TGCGCCAGCAGCCACCCCGGGACTAGCCTTGGCAATGAGCAGTACTTC
cdr3_aa: CASSHPGTSLGNEQYF

j_call: TRBJ1-1
clone_size: -
d_call: -
v_call: TRBV6-1
cdr3_nt: TGTGCCAGCAGTCGGGAGTTCAAGAACACTGAAGCTTTCTTT
cdr3_aa: CASSREFKNTEAFF

j_call: TRBJ2-7
clone_size: few
d_call: TRBD1
v_call: TRBV4-1
cdr3_nt: TGCGCCAGCAGCCAAGAGGGGACAGCACCCTACGAGCAGTACTTC
cdr3_aa: CASSQEGTAPYEQYF

j_call: TRBJ2-3
clone_size: -
d_call: -
v_call: TRBV16
cdr3_nt: TGTGCCAGCAGCCCCGCAAGAAGCGGGCTCACAGATACGCAGTATTTT
cdr3_aa: CASSPARSGLTDTQYF

j_call: TRBJ2-1
clone_size: -
d_call: TRBD2
v_call: TRBV5-5
cdr3_nt: TGTGCCAGCAGGACTGGACTAGCTGCGAATGAGCAGTTCTTC
cdr3_aa: CASRTGLAANEQFF

j_call: TRBJ2-7
clone_size: -
d_call: -
v_call: TRBV18
cdr3_nt: TGTGCCAGCTCACCGCGGGACGGCGAATACGAGCAGTACTTC
cdr3_aa: CASSPRDGEYEQYF

j_call: TRBJ2-5
clone_size: few
d_call: -
v_call: TRBV3-1
cdr3_nt: TGTGCCAGCAGCCAAGTCAATGGGGCCCAGTACTTC
cdr3_aa: CASSQVNGAQYF

j_call: TRBJ1-1
clone_size: -
d_call: -
v_call: TRBV7-6
cdr3_nt: TGTGCCAGCAGCTTAGGGAACCGGGACCCATCGATGAACACTGAAGCTTTCTTT
cdr3_aa: CASSLGNRDPSMNTEAFF

j_call: TRBJ1-2
clone_size: -
d_call: -
v_call: TRBV12-3/TRBV12-4
cdr3_nt: TGTGCCAGCAGTTCCACTTTGGGGGGAATGAACTATGGCTACACCTTC
cdr3_aa: CASSSTLGGMNYGYTF

j_call: TRBJ2-3
clone_size: -
d_call: TRBD1
v_call: TRBV12-3/TRBV12-4
cdr3_nt: TGTGCCAGCGGAGGCCCCAGGGACAGGCTTTTAGATACGCAGTATTTT
cdr3_aa: CASGGPRDRLLDTQYF